Sequencing of this T cell receptor beta chain was carried out in a study of shared clonotypes between healthy human individuals. Method: immunoSEQ multiplex PCR; TCRdb's copy keeps in-frame clones and lacks some. The repertoire has some 2,100,000 clones, under 97% of them found once; the top ten carry approximately 0.13%. The CDR3 consists of 16 residues. V shed 6 bases and J 6 bases; nucleotides not matched to a gene: 10. Per the germline V gene, CDR1 is MGHDK and CDR2 is SYGVNS. J is TRBJ1-6 and V is TRBV25-1; 8 positions agree with TRBD1. The sequencing input was naive CD4+ T cells sorted from blood. Described subset: CD45RA+ positively selected. The clonotype was recovered from a man aged 18 to 29 in good health. CDR3 in DNA: TGTGCCAGCAGCCCCGCCGGGACAGGTGTTAATTCACCCCTCCACTTT. It specifies CASSPAGTGVNSPLHF. Variable domain in full (rest from reference TRBV25-1 and TRBJ1-6): EADIYQTPRYLVIGTGKKITLECSQTMGHDKMYWYQQDPGMELHLIHYSYGVNSTEKGDLSSESTVSRIRTEHFPLTLESARPSHTSQYLCASSPAGTGVNSPLHFGNGTRLTVT.